The rows below give T cell receptor beta chains drawn from one sample of a study of cytomegalovirus exposure and HLA in healthy donors. Method: immunoSEQ multiplex PCR; TCRdb's copy keeps in-frame clones and lacks some. The sample holds fewer than 200,000 clones, about 70% seen once. The sequencing sample was made of PBMCs. The receptors derive from a woman aged 30 to 39 in good health and CMV-seronegative. Both conserved end residues are part of each CDR3. D genes are given only for firm matches. The size entry is marked missing in some rows and otherwise reads once, few, many or a size class.

D: -; J: TRBJ1-5; V: TRBV5-6; size: -; CDR3: CASSLVDQPQHF; DNA: TGTGCCAGCAGCTTGGTCGATCAGCCCCAGCATTTT
D: TRBD2; J: TRBJ2-1; V: TRBV4-3; size: -; CDR3: CASSQAGPSGMGEQFF; DNA: TGCGCCAGCAGCCAAGCGGGCCCTAGCGGGATGGGTGAGCAGTTCTTC
D: TRBD2; J: TRBJ2-3; V: TRBV11-2; size: -; CDR3: CASSPGLAGGGDTQYF; DNA: TGTGCCAGCAGCCCGGGACTAGCGGGAGGTGGAGATACGCAGTATTTT
D: -; J: TRBJ1-1; V: TRBV18; size: -; CDR3: CASSPLRGWDTEAFF; DNA: TGTGCCAGCTCACCGTTGCGGGGGTGGGACACTGAAGCTTTCTTT
D: -; J: TRBJ1-4; V: TRBV9; size: -; CDR3: CASSAVTQGGEKLFF; DNA: TGTGCCAGCAGCGCAGTCACACAGGGTGGTGAAAAACTGTTTTTT
D: -; J: TRBJ1-5; V: TRBV15; size: -; CDR3: CATSRSDPQGGYSNQPQHF; DNA: TGTGCCACCAGCAGATCCGACCCACAGGGAGGGTATAGCAATCAGCCCCAGCATTTT
D: TRBD2; J: TRBJ2-1; V: TRBV30; size: -; CDR3: CAGGLANYNEQFF; DNA: TGTGCCGGGGGACTAGCGAACTACAATGAGCAGTTCTTC
D: -; J: TRBJ1-1; V: TRBV19; size: -; CDR3: CASSAGQVYTEAFF; DNA: TGTGCCAGTAGTGCCGGACAAGTATACACTGAAGCTTTCTTT
D: -; J: TRBJ1-3; V: TRBV2; size: -; CDR3: CASTFDRGNTIYF; DNA: TGTGCCAGCACGTTCGACAGGGGAAACACCATATATTTT
D: TRBD1; J: TRBJ2-7; V: TRBV6-5; size: -; CDR3: CASKSGQEYEQYF; DNA: TGTGCCAGCAAGTCGGGACAGGAGTACGAGCAGTACTTC
D: -; J: TRBJ1-3; V: TRBV6-6; size: -; CDR3: CASTQEGGSGNTIYF; DNA: TGTGCCAGCACCCAGGAGGGTGGCTCTGGAAACACCATATATTTT
D: -; J: TRBJ2-5; V: TRBV19; size: -; CDR3: CASSEGGAGETQYF; DNA: TGTGCCAGTAGTGAGGGGGGGGCCGGGGAGACCCAGTACTTC
D: -; J: TRBJ1-4; V: TRBV2; size: few; CDR3: CASKESQGLGTNEKLFF; DNA: TGTGCCAGCAAAGAAAGTCAGGGGTTAGGAACTAATGAAAAACTGTTTTTT
D: -; J: TRBJ2-1; V: TRBV7-2; size: -; CDR3: CASSPRRWDEQFF; DNA: TGTGCCAGCAGCCCTCGGCGGTGGGATGAGCAGTTCTTC
D: TRBD2; J: TRBJ2-1; V: TRBV19; size: few; CDR3: CASSGTSGSWQGNEQFF; DNA: TGTGCCAGTAGCGGGACTAGCGGGAGTTGGCAGGGGAATGAGCAGTTCTTC
D: TRBD1; J: TRBJ2-5; V: TRBV5-6; size: -; CDR3: CASTSQGEETQYF; DNA: TGTGCCAGCACCTCGCAGGGGGAAGAGACCCAGTACTTC
D: -; J: TRBJ1-2; V: TRBV30; size: -; CDR3: CAWSVGGYGYTF; DNA: TGTGCCTGGAGCGTGGGGGGCTATGGCTACACCTTC
D: -; J: TRBJ1-1; V: TRBV7-8; size: -; CDR3: CASSLAVQVNTEAFF; DNA: TGTGCCAGCAGCTTAGCGGTTCAGGTGAACACTGAAGCTTTCTTT
D: TRBD2; J: TRBJ2-7; V: TRBV5-1; size: once; CDR3: CASSASGISYEQYF; DNA: TGCGCCAGCAGCGCTAGCGGGATCTCCTACGAGCAGTACTTC
D: TRBD1; J: TRBJ1-6; V: TRBV14; size: -; CDR3: CASSPWDRGLYNSPLHF; DNA: TGTGCCAGCAGCCCTTGGGACAGGGGCCTTTATAATTCACCCCTCCACTTT
D: -; J: TRBJ1-4; V: TRBV29-1; size: -; CDR3: CSVKQGPNEKLFF; DNA: TGCAGCGTTAAACAGGGACCTAATGAAAAACTGTTTTTT
D: TRBD2; J: TRBJ2-5; V: TRBV4-1; size: few; CDR3: CASSQAAGGAETQYF; DNA: TGCGCCAGCAGCCAAGCAGCGGGGGGCGCGGAGACCCAGTACTTC
D: -; J: TRBJ2-1; V: TRBV10-3; size: -; CDR3: CAISEPLGDEQFF; DNA: TGTGCCATCAGTGAGCCTCTAGGGGATGAGCAGTTCTTC
D: -; J: TRBJ2-3; V: TRBV2; size: -; CDR3: CASRESGDTQYF; DNA: TGTGCCAGCAGGGAATCCGGAGATACGCAGTATTTT
D: TRBD2; J: TRBJ2-3; V: TRBV2; size: -; CDR3: CASSIAGGPRDTQYF; DNA: TGTGCCAGCAGCATAGCGGGGGGTCCTCGCGATACGCAGTATTTT
D: TRBD1; J: TRBJ2-3; V: TRBV19; size: -; CDR3: CASSMFTGGTDTQYF; DNA: TGTGCCAGTAGTATGTTCACAGGGGGGACAGATACGCAGTATTTT
D: TRBD1; J: TRBJ2-6; V: TRBV4-3; size: -; CDR3: CASSQGTGLGANVLTF; DNA: TGCGCCAGCAGCCAAGGGACAGGGTTGGGGGCCAACGTCCTGACTTTC
D: -; J: TRBJ2-7; V: TRBV9; size: few; CDR3: CASSSGSSYEQYF; DNA: TGTGCCAGCAGCTCCGGGTCCTCCTACGAGCAGTACTTC
D: -; J: TRBJ1-1; V: TRBV19; size: few; CDR3: CASSIAVNTEAFF; DNA: TGTGCCAGTAGTATAGCGGTGAACACTGAAGCTTTCTTT
D: -; J: TRBJ2-6; V: TRBV15; size: -; CDR3: CATSFPGAGANVLTF; DNA: TGTGCCACCAGTTTTCCAGGGGCTGGGGCCAACGTCCTGACTTTC
D: -; J: TRBJ1-3; V: TRBV5-6; size: -; CDR3: CASSLVASGNTIYF; DNA: TGTGCCAGCAGCTTAGTGGCCTCTGGAAACACCATATATTTT
D: TRBD2; J: TRBJ2-5; V: TRBV11-2; size: -; CDR3: CASSRTSGRGEETQYF; DNA: TGTGCCAGCAGCCGGACTAGCGGGAGGGGGGAAGAGACCCAGTACTTC
D: -; J: TRBJ2-3; V: TRBV15; size: -; CDR3: CATRRGGEADTQYF; DNA: TGTGCCACCAGAAGGGGGGGTGAGGCAGATACGCAGTATTTT
D: -; J: TRBJ2-3; V: TRBV5-6; size: -; CDR3: CASSLGPTSTDTQYF; DNA: TGTGCCAGCAGCTTGGGCCCGACTAGCACAGATACGCAGTATTTT
D: TRBD1; J: TRBJ2-2; V: TRBV2; size: -; CDR3: CASSGRDRGYGGELFF; DNA: TGTGCCAGCAGCGGCCGGGACAGGGGGTATGGCGGGGAGCTGTTTTTT